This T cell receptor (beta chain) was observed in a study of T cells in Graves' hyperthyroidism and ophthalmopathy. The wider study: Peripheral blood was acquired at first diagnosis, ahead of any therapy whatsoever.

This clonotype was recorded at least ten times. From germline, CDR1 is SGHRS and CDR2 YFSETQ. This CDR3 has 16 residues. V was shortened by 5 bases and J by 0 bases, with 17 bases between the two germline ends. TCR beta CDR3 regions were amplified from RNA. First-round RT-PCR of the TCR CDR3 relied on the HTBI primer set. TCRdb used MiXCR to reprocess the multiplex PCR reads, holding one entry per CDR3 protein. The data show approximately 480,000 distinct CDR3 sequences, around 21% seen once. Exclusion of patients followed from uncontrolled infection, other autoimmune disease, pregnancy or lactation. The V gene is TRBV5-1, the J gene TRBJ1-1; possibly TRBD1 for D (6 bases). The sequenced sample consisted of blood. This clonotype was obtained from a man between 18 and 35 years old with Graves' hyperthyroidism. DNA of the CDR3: TGCGCCAGCAGTTCGACAGGCGTCGGGCTGAACACTGAAGCTTTCTTT. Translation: CASSSTGVGLNTEAFF.